Following are 14 T cell receptor beta chains from one sample sequenced in a study of shared clonotypes between healthy human individuals. Only in-frame clones appear in the TCRdb table, and some are missing; sequencing was by immunoSEQ multiplex PCR. This sample has roughly 2.1 million clones, with about 93% found just once. Naivety among CD8 cells was defined by CD45RO negativity and positive CCR7 selection, thereby excluding terminally differentiated effector memory CD45RA+ cells. Sequencing was performed on naive CD8+ T cells from PBMCs. The receptor set was obtained from a man between 18 and 35 years old in good health. Some clones in this sample may be carry-over from other donors' samples.

The chain recombines TRBV7-2 with TRBJ1-2; TRBD1 aligns across 9 bases. CDR3 length: 13 amino acids. Germline CDR1 is SGHTA and CDR2 is FQGNSA. J was trimmed by 6 bases and V by 5 bases; bases with no gene match: 4. The CDR3 sequence is CASSRTGGNGYTF. The CDR3 coding sequence is TGTGCCAGCAGCCGAACAGGGGGCAATGGCTACACCTTC.

The chain is built from TRBV15 and TRBJ2-7; TRBD2 matches at 10 bases. The V segment lost 5 bases and the J segment 6 bases; nucleotides outside the gene matches: 7. CDR1 is LNHNV and CDR2 is YYDKDF in the germline V gene (reference sequence). This CDR3 has 14 residues. CDR3: CATSVAGGVSEQYF. The CDR3 nucleotides are TGTGCCACCAGCGTAGCGGGAGGTGTCTCCGAGCAGTACTTC.

A remark on this clone: The same CDR3 also results from other DNA sequences found in this sample. This sequence joins TRBV19 and TRBJ2-7; the D gene is possibly TRBD1 (6 bases). Germline V CDR1 and CDR2: LNHDA, SQIVND (reference sequence). The length of the CDR3 is 13 residues. Trimming removed 6 bases at V and 0 bases at J, with 9 bases between. CDR3 in amino acids: CASSPTGSYEQYF. The CDR3 nucleotides are TGTGCCAGTAGCCCGACAGGCTCCTACGAGCAGTACTTC.

V gene TRBV2 combines with J gene TRBJ1-5, with 10 bases that match TRBD1. The CDR3 consists of 16 residues. CDR1 and CDR2 from the germline V gene are SNHLY and FYNNEI. CDR3 sequence (DNA): TGTGCTTCCCGAGAAAGGGACAGGGGCGGGAATCAGCCCCAGCATTTT. It encodes CASRERDRGGNQPQHF.

This clone was found once. CDR3 in amino acids: CASSLGTGPTDTQYF. CDR3 DNA: TGTGCCAGCAGCTTGGGGACAGGGCCCACAGATACGCAGTATTTT. The chain has TRBV5-6 and TRBJ2-3, with TRBD1 matching 8 bases. The CDR3 covers 15 residues. V was clipped by 0 bases and J by 2 bases; unmatched bases: 2. The germline gives CDR1 SGHDT, CDR2 YYEEEE. Full variable domain (missing parts from reference TRBV5-6 and TRBJ2-3): DAGVTQSPTHLIKTRGQQVTLRCSPKSGHDTVSWYQQALGQGPQFIFQYYEEEERQRGNFPDRFSGHQFPNYSSELNVNALLLGDSALYLCASSLGTGPTDTQYFGPGTRLTVL.

DNA for the CDR3: TGTGCCAGCAGCCAAGAGTGGAGCGGGAGTAGAACCGGGGAGCTGTTTTTT. Encoded protein: CASSQEWSGSRTGELFF. This sequence joins TRBV14 and TRBJ2-2; 8 nucleotides match TRBD2. Germline values: CDR1 SGHDN, CDR2 FVKESK. This CDR3 has 17 residues. V lost 0 bases, J lost 5 bases, and 8 bases stayed unmatched.

The chain has TRBV2 and TRBJ2-7; D perhaps matches TRBD1 (5 bases). This CDR3 is 14 amino acids long. Deletions cut 5 bases from V and 0 bases from J, with 11 bases between. Germline V gene sequence: CDR1 SNHLY, CDR2 FYNNEI. In DNA, the CDR3 is TGTGCCAGCAGTCAGGGCCGGAGCTCCTACGAGCAGTACTTC. It yields the protein CASSQGRSSYEQYF. The variable domain in full, completed from reference TRBV2 and TRBJ2-7, reads EPEVTQTPSHQVTQMGQEVILRCVPISNHLYFYWYRQILGQKVEFLVSFYNNEISEKSEIFDDQFSVERPDGSNFTLKIRSTKLEDSAMYFCASSQGRSSYEQYFGPGTRLTVT.

The chain couples TRBV5-1 to TRBJ2-7; TRBD2 agrees at 7 bases. Germline loops: CDR1 SGHRS, CDR2 YFSETQ. V was pared by 7 bases and J by 5 bases, with 12 bases of the junction left unmatched. The CDR3 runs 14 residues. The CDR3 loop reads CASASLAALNEQYF. As DNA, the CDR3 is TGCGCCAGCGCTTCCCTAGCGGCCTTGAACGAGCAGTACTTC.

The chain couples TRBV4-1 to TRBJ2-1; D is unresolved. Germline loops: CDR1 MGHRA, CDR2 YSYEKL. The CDR3 loop spans 12 amino acids. Trimming took off 6 bases at V and 6 bases at J, with 9 bases between the two ends. The CDR3 sequence is CASSSFANEQFF. The DNA of the CDR3 is TGCGCCAGCAGTTCATTTGCCAATGAGCAGTTCTTC.

V and J are TRBV9 and TRBJ2-6; D gene ambiguous. The germline V and J ends were trimmed by 8 bases and 2 bases, with 11 bases remaining between them. This CDR3 has 14 residues. Germline V gene sequence: CDR1 SGDLS, CDR2 YYNGEE. The CDR3 sequence is CASGKAAGANVLTF. The CDR3 region has the DNA TGTGCCAGTGGAAAGGCGGCTGGGGCCAACGTCCTGACTTTC.

The chain carries TRBV7-7 and TRBJ2-7; maybe TRBD2 (6 bases). The CDR3 has 17 amino acids. Between the trimmed V and J ends, which lost 5 bases and 2 bases, there was a span of 22 bases. Germline V gene data show CDR1 as SSHAT and CDR2 as FNYEAQ (reference sequence). CDR3 bases: TGTGCCAGCAGCGCCCGGGAAACGGGAGATTTTACCTACGAGCAGTACTTC. Translating it yields CASSARETGDFTYEQYF.

The V and J genes are TRBV5-1 and TRBJ2-7; the match to TRBD2 covers 11 bases. Germline trimming cut 4 bases from V and 2 bases from J; bases unmatched to any gene: 8. CDR1 SGHRS and CDR2 YFSETQ come from the germline V gene. CDR3 length: 16 residues. CDR3 in amino acids: CASSTGLAVRAYEQYF. The CDR3 region has the DNA TGCGCCAGCAGCACGGGACTAGCGGTGCGCGCCTACGAGCAGTACTTC.

This chain joins TRBV19 and TRBJ2-1; TRBD2 is a possible D gene (7 bases). The V gene lost 7 bases and the J gene lost 0 bases, with 13 bases spanning the gap. This CDR3 is 15 amino acids long. The germline CDR1 and CDR2 sequences are LNHDA and SQIVND (reference sequence). Here the CDR3 reads CASKGGQSSYNEQFF. In DNA, the CDR3 is TGTGCCAGTAAGGGGGGGCAGAGCTCCTACAATGAGCAGTTCTTC. The full variable domain, rest sourced from reference TRBV19 and TRBJ2-1, is DGGITQSPKYLFRKEGQNVTLSCEQNLNHDAMYWYRQDPGQGLRLIYYSQIVNDFQKGDIAEGYSVSREKKESFPLTVTSAQKNPTAFYLCASKGGQSSYNEQFFGPGTRLTVL.

In its sample, this clone was seen once. The CDR3 DNA reads as TGTGCCAGCAACGACAGGGAGAGGAGCATTCAGTACTTC. It yields the protein CASNDRERSIQYF. The rearrangement joins TRBV28 to TRBJ2-4, with 7 nucleotides matching TRBD1. Losses at the gene ends were 7 bases for V and 9 bases for J; bases not matched to a gene: 9. CDR1 and CDR2 from the germline V gene are MDHEN and SYDVKM. This CDR3 spans 13 amino acids.